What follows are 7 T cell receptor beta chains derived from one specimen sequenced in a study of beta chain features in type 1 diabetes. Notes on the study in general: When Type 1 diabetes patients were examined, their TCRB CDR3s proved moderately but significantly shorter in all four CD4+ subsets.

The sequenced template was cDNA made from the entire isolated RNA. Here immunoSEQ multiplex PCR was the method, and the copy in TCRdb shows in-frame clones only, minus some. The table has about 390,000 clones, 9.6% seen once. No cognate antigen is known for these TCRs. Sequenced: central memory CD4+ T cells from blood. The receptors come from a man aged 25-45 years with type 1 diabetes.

The CDR3, as DNA: TGCGCCAGCAGCCAAGATAGGGACAGGTACTATGGCTACACCTTC. Translating it yields CASSQDRDRYYGYTF. The chain has TRBV4-1 and TRBJ1-2; 8 positions agree with TRBD1. The germline CDR1 and CDR2 sequences are MGHRA and YSYEKL. This CDR3 contains 15 residues. V was pared by 0 bases and J by 3 bases, with 3 bases of the junction left unmatched.

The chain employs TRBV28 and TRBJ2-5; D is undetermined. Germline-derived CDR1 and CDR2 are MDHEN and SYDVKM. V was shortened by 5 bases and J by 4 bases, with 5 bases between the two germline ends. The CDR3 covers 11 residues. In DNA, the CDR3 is TGTGCCAGCAGTGTAACAGAGACCCAGTACTTC. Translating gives CASSVTETQYF.

This CDR3 is CASSRGGSNQPQHF. Here the CDR3 DNA reads TGTGCCAGCAGCCGCGGGGGCTCCAATCAGCCCCAGCATTTT. This chain links TRBV6-5 with TRBJ1-5, with D perhaps matching TRBD1 (6 bases). The CDR3 contains 14 residues. V lost 6 bases and J lost 3, with 12 bases in between. The V gene's germline CDR1 is MNHEY and CDR2 SVGAGI.

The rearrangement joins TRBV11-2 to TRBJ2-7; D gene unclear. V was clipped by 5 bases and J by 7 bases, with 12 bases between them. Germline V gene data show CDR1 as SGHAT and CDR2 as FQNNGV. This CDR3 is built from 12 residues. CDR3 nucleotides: TGTGCCAGCAGCCTCTTTGACGAGGAGCAGTACTTC. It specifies CASSLFDEEQYF.

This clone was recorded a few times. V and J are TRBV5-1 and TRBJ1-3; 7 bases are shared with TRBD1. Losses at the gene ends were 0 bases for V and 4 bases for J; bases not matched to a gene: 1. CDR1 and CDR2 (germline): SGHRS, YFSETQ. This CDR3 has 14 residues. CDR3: CASSLGQGGNTIYF. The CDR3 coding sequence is TGCGCCAGCAGCTTGGGACAGGGAGGAAACACCATATATTTT.

CDR3 region: CASSLGRVEDYGYTF. The CDR3 bases are TGTGCCAGCAGCTTAGGTCGGGTGGAGGACTATGGCTACACCTTC. The rearrangement links TRBV11-2 to TRBJ1-2, with unresolved D. Germline V gene data show CDR1 as SGHAT and CDR2 as FQNNGV. V was pared by 1 base and J by 3 bases, with 12 bases between. This CDR3 is built from 15 residues.

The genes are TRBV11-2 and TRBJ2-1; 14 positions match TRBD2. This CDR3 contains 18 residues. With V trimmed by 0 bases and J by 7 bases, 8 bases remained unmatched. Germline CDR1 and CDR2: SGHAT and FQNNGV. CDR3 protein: CASSLDGWGTSGSNEQFF. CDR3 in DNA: TGTGCCAGCAGCTTAGATGGTTGGGGGACTAGCGGGAGTAATGAGCAGTTCTTC.